The source of this TCR beta chain is a study of tumor-infiltrating lymphocytes in glioblastoma multiforme. CDR1 is SQVTM and CDR2 is ANQGSEA in the germline V gene. This CDR3 is 17 amino acids long. The V gene lost 7 bases and the J gene lost 7 bases, with 26 bases spanning the gap. Three nested ARM-PCR rounds with V-beta and C-beta primers built TCRB libraries. One entry per CDR3 protein, called by TCRdb with MiXCR from the multiplex PCR reads. Here the sample spans 10,000 to 15,000 distinct CDR3 sequences, 64% being singletons. The receptor's source is a male donor with glioblastoma. Sequencing used brain tumor tissue. The rearrangement joins TRBV29-1 to TRBJ1-6, with a tentative D call TRBD1 (6 bases). CDR3 nucleotides: TGCAGCGCCGAGGGGCGGGGAAGGGGGGAATTGAATTCACCCCTCCACTTT. This codes for CSAEGRGRGELNSPLHF.